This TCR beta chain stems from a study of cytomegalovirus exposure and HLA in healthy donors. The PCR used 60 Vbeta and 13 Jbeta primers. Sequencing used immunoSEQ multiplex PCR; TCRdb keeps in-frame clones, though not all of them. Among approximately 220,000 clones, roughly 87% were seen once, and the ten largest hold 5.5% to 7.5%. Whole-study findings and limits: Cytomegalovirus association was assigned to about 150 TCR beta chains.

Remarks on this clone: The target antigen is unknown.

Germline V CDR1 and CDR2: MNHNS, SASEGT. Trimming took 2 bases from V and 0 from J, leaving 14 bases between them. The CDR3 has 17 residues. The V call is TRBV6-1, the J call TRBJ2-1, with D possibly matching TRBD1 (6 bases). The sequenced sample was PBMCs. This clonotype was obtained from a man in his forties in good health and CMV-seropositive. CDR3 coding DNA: TGTGCCAGCAGTGAAAGGGGGATACTGAGCTCCTACAATGAGCAGTTCTTC. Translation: CASSERGILSSYNEQFF.